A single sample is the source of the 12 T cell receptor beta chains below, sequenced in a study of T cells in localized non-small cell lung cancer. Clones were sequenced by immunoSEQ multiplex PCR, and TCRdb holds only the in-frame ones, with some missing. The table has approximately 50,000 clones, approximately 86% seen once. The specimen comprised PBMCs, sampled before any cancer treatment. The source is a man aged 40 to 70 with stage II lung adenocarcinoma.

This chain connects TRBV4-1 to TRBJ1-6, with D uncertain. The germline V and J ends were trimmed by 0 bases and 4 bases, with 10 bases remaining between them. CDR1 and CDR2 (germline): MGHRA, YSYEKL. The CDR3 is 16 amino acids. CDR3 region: CASSQEEAEYNSPLHF. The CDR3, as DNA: TGCGCCAGCAGCCAAGAGGAAGCGGAATATAATTCACCCCTCCACTTT.

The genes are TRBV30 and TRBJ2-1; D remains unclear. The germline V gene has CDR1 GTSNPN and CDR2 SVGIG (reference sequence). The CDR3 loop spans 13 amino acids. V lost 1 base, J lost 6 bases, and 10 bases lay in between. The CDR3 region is CAWSGDKTNEQFF. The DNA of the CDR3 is TGTGCCTGGAGTGGTGACAAAACCAATGAGCAGTTCTTC.

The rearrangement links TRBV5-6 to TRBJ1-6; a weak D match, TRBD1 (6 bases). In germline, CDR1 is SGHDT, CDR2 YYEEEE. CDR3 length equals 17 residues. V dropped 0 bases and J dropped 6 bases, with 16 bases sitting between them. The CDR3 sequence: CASSLAHREGGNSPLHF. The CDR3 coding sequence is TGTGCCAGCAGCTTGGCCCACAGGGAGGGTGGTAATTCACCCCTCCACTTT.

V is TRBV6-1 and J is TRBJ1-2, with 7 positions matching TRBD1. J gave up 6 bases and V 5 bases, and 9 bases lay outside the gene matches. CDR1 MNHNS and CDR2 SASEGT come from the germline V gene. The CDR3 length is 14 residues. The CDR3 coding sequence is TGTGCCAGCAGTTTAGGACAGGAAGGAAATGGCTACACCTTC. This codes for CASSLGQEGNGYTF.

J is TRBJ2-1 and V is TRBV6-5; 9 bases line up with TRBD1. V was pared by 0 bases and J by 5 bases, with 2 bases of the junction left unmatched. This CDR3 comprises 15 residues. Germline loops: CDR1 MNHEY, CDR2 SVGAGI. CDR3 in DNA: TGTGCCAGCAGTTACTCGACAGGGGGGAACAATGAGCAGTTCTTC. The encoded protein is CASSYSTGGNNEQFF.

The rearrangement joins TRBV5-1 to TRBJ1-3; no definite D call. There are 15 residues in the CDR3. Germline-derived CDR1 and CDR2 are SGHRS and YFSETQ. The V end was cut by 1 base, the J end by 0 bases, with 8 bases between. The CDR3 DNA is TGCGCCAGCAGCTTGAACTCCGGCTCTGGAAACACCATATATTTT. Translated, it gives CASSLNSGSGNTIYF.

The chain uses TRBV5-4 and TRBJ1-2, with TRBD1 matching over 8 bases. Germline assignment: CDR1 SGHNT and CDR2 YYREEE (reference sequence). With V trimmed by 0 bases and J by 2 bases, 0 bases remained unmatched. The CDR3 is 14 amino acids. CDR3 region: CASSLGQGNYGYTF. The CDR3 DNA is TGTGCCAGCAGCTTGGGACAGGGGAACTATGGCTACACCTTC.

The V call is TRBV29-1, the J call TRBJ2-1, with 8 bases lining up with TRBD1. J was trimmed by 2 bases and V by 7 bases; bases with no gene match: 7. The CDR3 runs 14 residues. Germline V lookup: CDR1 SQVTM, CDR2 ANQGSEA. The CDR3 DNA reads TGCAGCGCTCAAACAGGGGGAACCTACAATGAGCAGTTCTTC. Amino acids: CSAQTGGTYNEQFF.

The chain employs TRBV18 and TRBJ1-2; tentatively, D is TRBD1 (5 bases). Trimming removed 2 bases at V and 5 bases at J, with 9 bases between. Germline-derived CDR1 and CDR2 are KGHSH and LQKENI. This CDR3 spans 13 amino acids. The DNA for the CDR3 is TGTGCCAGCTCACCAGACGGGGCTTATGGCTACACCTTC. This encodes CASSPDGAYGYTF.

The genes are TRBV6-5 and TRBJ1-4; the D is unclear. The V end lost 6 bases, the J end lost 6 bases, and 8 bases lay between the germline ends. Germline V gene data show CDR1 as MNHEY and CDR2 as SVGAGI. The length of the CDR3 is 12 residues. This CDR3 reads CASSREDEKLFF. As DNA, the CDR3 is TGTGCCAGCAGCCGGGAAGATGAAAAACTGTTTTTT.

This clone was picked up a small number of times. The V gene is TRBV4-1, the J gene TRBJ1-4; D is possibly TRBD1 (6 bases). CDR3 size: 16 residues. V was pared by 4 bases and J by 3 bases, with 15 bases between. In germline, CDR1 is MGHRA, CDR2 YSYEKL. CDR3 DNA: TGCGCCAGCAGCCCGAGGGGGGACATCCCTAATGAAAAACTGTTTTTT. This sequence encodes CASSPRGDIPNEKLFF.

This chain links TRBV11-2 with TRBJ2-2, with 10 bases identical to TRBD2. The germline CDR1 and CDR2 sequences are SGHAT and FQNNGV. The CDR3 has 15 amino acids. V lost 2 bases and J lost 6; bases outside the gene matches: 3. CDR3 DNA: TGTGCCAGCAGCTTAAGCGGGGGGGAACCCGGGGAGCTGTTTTTT. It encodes CASSLSGGEPGELFF.